The clone carrying this T cell receptor beta chain came up many times. The antigen is unknown. The CDR3 consists of 17 residues. V trimming: 0 bases; J trimming: 1 base; junction bases outside the gene matches: 6. Germline V CDR1 and CDR2: MNHEY, SMNVEV (reference sequence). TCRdb redid the calling of the PCR reads with MiXCR, one entry per CDR3 protein. The sample shows 9,500 to 15,000 distinct CDR3 sequences, around 19% of them seen only once. The sample comes from a study of molecular identifiers for immune sequencing clone quantification. Overall study findings and caveats: More than 97% of effector molecules, versus under 1% of naive-cell molecules, belonged to clones above 20 RNA copies.

When naive CD8 T cells were sorted, they were gated as CD8+CD4-CCR7+CD45RA+. The chain links TRBV27 to TRBJ2-3; 8 nucleotides align to TRBD2. Sequencing was carried out using naive CD8+ T cells from blood, with Jurkat cell RNA spiked in. The subset denotes: FACS-sorted CD8+CD4-CCR7+CD45RA+ naive T cells. The source of this sequence is a human donor in good health. Some libraries in this study had Jurkat cell RNA spiked in. The CDR3 sequence: CASSLSLAGLGTDTQYF. The CDR3 DNA is TGTGCCAGCAGTTTATCGTTAGCGGGACTAGGCACAGATACGCAGTATTTT.